The 10 T cell receptor beta chains presented below share a single source sample, sequenced in a study of spatial heterogeneity in lung cancer. Whole-study findings and limits: Mutation tallies in tumors tracked expanded intratumoral alpha and beta TCR counts.

Each CDR3 protein is one row after TCRdb ran MiXCR on the 5' RACE reads. The sample has under 20,000 distinct CDR3 sequences, around 7% seen once. These receptors lack a known antigen. The time point denotes: sample taken at primary tumor resection. Sequenced material: lung tumor tissue, taken at surgery. Source of these receptors: a female donor with early-stage non-small cell lung cancer.

This clonotype was picked up a small number of times. The genes are TRBV5-1 and TRBJ2-4; 9 bases match TRBD1. V shed 0 bases and J 6 bases; nucleotides not matched to a gene: 10. Germline values: CDR1 SGHRS, CDR2 YFSETQ. This CDR3 contains 17 residues. The DNA for the CDR3 is TGCGCCAGCAGCTTGGAGAGGACAGGGGCCACCGGAAACATTCAGTACTTC. This codes for CASSLERTGATGNIQYF.

This clonotype rates as medium-sized (0.01 to 0.1%). The chain carries TRBV7-6 and TRBJ2-1, with TRBD1 as a possible D gene (6 bases). Trimming stripped 2 bases from V and 9 bases from J, with 17 bases between. CDR3 length: 15 residues. Germline CDR1 reads SGHVS; CDR2 reads FNYEAQ. The CDR3 DNA reads TGTGCCAGCAGCTTAAACGCAGGGGCAAGGGGTGAGCAGTTCTTC. Amino acid sequence: CASSLNAGARGEQFF.

Sample share makes this clonotype medium-sized (0.01 to 0.1%). The chain joins TRBV7-8 to TRBJ1-4; TRBD1 matches 7 bases. CDR1 and CDR2 from the germline V gene are SGHVS and FQNEAQ. V lost 4 bases to trimming and J lost 3 bases; unmatched junction nucleotides: 2. This CDR3 has 14 residues. CDR3: CASSSGTANEKLFF. DNA of the CDR3: TGTGCCAGCAGCTCCGGGACAGCTAATGAAAAACTGTTTTTT. The full variable domain, with the rest looked up from reference TRBV7-8 and TRBJ1-4, is GAGVSQSPRYKVAKRGQDVALRCDPISGHVSLFWYQQALGQGPEFLTYFQNEAQLDKSGLPSDRFFAERPEGSVSTLKIQRTQQEDSAVYLCASSSGTANEKLFFGSGTQLSVL.

This clonotype was observed at least ten times. V and J are TRBV5-1 and TRBJ2-5, with 7 bases matching TRBD1. The germline V gene encodes CDR1 SGHRS and CDR2 YFSETQ. This CDR3 spans 14 amino acids. Germline trimming cut 4 bases from V and 3 bases from J; bases unmatched to any gene: 6. CDR3 in DNA: TGCGCCAGCAGCCCTACGGGACAGAAAGAGACCCAGTACTTC. This gives the protein CASSPTGQKETQYF. The whole variable domain, filled in from reference TRBV5-1 and TRBJ2-5, reads KAGVTQTPRYLIKTRGQQVTLSCSPISGHRSVSWYQQTPGQGLQFLFEYFSETQRNKGNFPGRFSGRQFSNSRSEMNVSTLELGDSALYLCASSPTGQKETQYFGPGTRLLVL.

A few counts support this clonotype. The chain links TRBV4-3 to TRBJ2-2, with D possibly being TRBD1 or TRBD2 (6 bases each). Germline values: CDR1 LGHNA, CDR2 YSLEER. V lost 0 bases and J lost 7, with 12 bases in between. This CDR3 has 15 amino acids. The CDR3 region has the DNA TGCGCCAGCAGCCAAGAGTGGGGGGCGAGCGGGGAGCTGTTTTTT. Amino acids: CASSQEWGASGELFF.

Many counts were recorded for this clonotype. V and J are TRBV2 and TRBJ1-4, with a tentative D call TRBD1 (5 bases). Germline V gene sequence: CDR1 SNHLY, CDR2 FYNNEI. The CDR3 covers 12 residues. The V and J ends lost 7 bases and 11 bases respectively, with 14 bases between them. CDR3 amino acids: CASNPTGGKLFF. The CDR3 DNA reads as TGTGCCAGCAACCCGACGGGGGGGAAACTGTTTTTT.

This clonotype was seen repeatedly, ten times or more. The gene calls are TRBV2 and TRBJ2-7; D is unresolved. Germline-derived CDR1 and CDR2 are SNHLY and FYNNEI. The length of the CDR3 is 14 residues. The V end lost 7 bases, the J end lost 3 bases, and 16 bases lay between the germline ends. The CDR3 spells CASKASHRRYEQYF. The CDR3 nucleotides are TGTGCCAGCAAGGCGTCTCATCGCCGCTACGAGCAGTACTTC.

This clonotype appeared many times. CDR3 bases: TGTGCCAGCAGCACGGGACTATCTCGCATGGTTACGCAGTATTTT. Encoded protein: CASSTGLSRMVTQYF. V and J are TRBV7-2 and TRBJ2-3, with 7 bases lining up with TRBD2. Unmatched junction bases numbered 13, after V lost 5 bases and J lost 8 bases. Germline CDR1 is SGHTA and CDR2 is FQGNSA. The CDR3 has 15 residues. Variable domain in full (rest from reference TRBV7-2 and TRBJ2-3): GAGVSQSPSNKVTEKGKDVELRCDPISGHTALYWYRQSLGQGLEFLIYFQGNSAPDKSGLPSDRFSAERTGGSVSTLTIQRTQQEDSAVYLCASSTGLSRMVTQYFGPGTRLTVL.

V usage is TRBV2 and J usage is TRBJ2-6; unclear D gene. The CDR3 runs 15 residues. Germline CDR1 SNHLY, CDR2 FYNNEI. V shed 7 bases and J shed 0 bases, with 10 bases lying between them. CDR3 sequence reads: CASTAGFSGANVLTF. DNA for the CDR3: TGTGCCAGCACGGCAGGTTTCTCTGGGGCCAACGTCCTGACTTTC.

This clonotype was observed a handful of times. The V and J genes are TRBV28 and TRBJ2-5; 14 bases map to TRBD2. CDR1 and CDR2 (germline): MDHEN, SYDVKM. J gave up 9 bases and V 2 bases, and 8 bases lay outside the gene matches. The CDR3 is 16 amino acids. The CDR3 DNA sequence: TGTGCCAGCAGTTTAGCGGGGACTAGCGGGGGTGCGGCCCAGTACTTC. The encoded protein is CASSLAGTSGGAAQYF.